Below, 28 T cell receptor beta chains from the same sample are listed, as sequenced in a study of molecular identifiers for immune sequencing clone quantification. TCRdb ran MiXCR on the PCR reads and lists one entry per CDR3 protein. The sample carries over 600,000 distinct CDR3 sequences, less than 20% recorded once. The sequenced sample consisted of naive CD8+ T cells from blood, with Jurkat cell RNA spiked in. Described subset: FACS-sorted CD8+CD4-CCR7+CD45RA+ naive T cells. The receptor set was obtained from a human donor in good health. Some libraries in this study had Jurkat cell RNA spiked in.

The rearrangement uses TRBV12-3 or TRBV12-4 and TRBJ2-5, with TRBD2 identical over 12 bases. This CDR3 comprises 15 residues. The junction had 6 bases not matched to a gene; V was cut back by 6 bases and J by 4 bases. CDR3 loop: CASSSGGLAGETQYF. The CDR3 bases are TGTGCCAGCAGCTCTGGGGGACTAGCGGGAGAGACCCAGTACTTC.

The J gene is TRBJ2-7, the V gene TRBV19, with D possibly being TRBD2 (6 bases). The length of the CDR3 is 15 residues. Germline V lookup: CDR1 LNHDA, CDR2 SQIVND (reference sequence). Trimming cost V 3 bases and J 3 bases, with 15 bases left between them. As DNA, the CDR3 is TGTGCCAGTAGTATCGGCCCCAACGGGGGCTACGAGCAGTACTTC. This translates into CASSIGPNGGYEQYF.

This clonotype was picked up many times. Germline and junction disagree at one end, which may indicate a read error. The chain is built from TRBV9 and TRBJ1-6, with no clear D. Per germline, CDR1 SGDLS and CDR2 YYNGEE. The CDR3 runs 9 residues. The CDR3 DNA reads as TGTGCCAGCAGGAGGACGGTCGTGTTT. Translation: CASRRTVVF.

This clonotype was recorded at least ten times. The chain employs TRBV28 and TRBJ1-1; D is possibly TRBD1 (6 bases). Germline V CDR1 and CDR2: MDHEN, SYDVKM. Between the trimmed V and J ends, which lost 5 bases and 7 bases, there was a span of 14 bases. The CDR3 has 13 amino acids. DNA for the CDR3: TGTGCCAGCAGTCTAGACAGGACGGATGAAGCTTTCTTT. It translates to CASSLDRTDEAFF. The full variable domain, in which reference TRBV28 and TRBJ1-1 provide the parts outside the CDR3, is DVKVTQSSRYLVKRTGEKVFLECVQDMDHENMFWYRQDPGLGLRLIYFSYDVKMKEKGDIPEGYSVSREKKERFSLILESASTNQTSMYLCASSLDRTDEAFFGQGTRLTVV.

This clonotype was recorded many times. The rearrangement links TRBV9 to TRBJ1-1; D perhaps matches TRBD1 (5 bases). The germline gives CDR1 SGDLS, CDR2 YYNGEE. The V end lost 4 bases, the J end lost 4 bases, and 17 bases lay between the germline ends. The CDR3 sequence is 15 residues long. CDR3 sequence: CASSPSDSKGTEAFF. The DNA of the CDR3 is TGTGCCAGCAGCCCATCTGACAGTAAGGGCACTGAAGCTTTCTTT.

There are many counts of this clonotype. V gene TRBV5-8 combines with J gene TRBJ2-7; D is unresolved. CDR3 length: 14 amino acids. Germline V gene sequence: CDR1 SGHTS, CDR2 YDEGEE. Between the trimmed V and J ends, which lost 4 bases and 4 bases, there was a span of 15 bases. CDR3 region: CASSHRPPLYEQYF. CDR3 DNA: TGTGCCAGCAGCCATCGACCACCTCTATACGAGCAGTACTTC.

This clonotype was seen ten or more times. Germline is not matched at one junction end, which may reflect a read error. CDR3 loop: CASYWAGLFTF. CDR3 in DNA: TGTGCCAGCTATTGGGCGGGGCTCTTCACCTTC. The chain couples TRBV3-1 to TRBJ2-7; D perhaps matches TRBD2 (6 bases). Germline V CDR1 and CDR2: LGHDT, YNNKEL (reference sequence). The CDR3 runs to 11 residues.

Worth noting for this clonotype: A much larger clone sits a single nucleotide away, making a read error possible. This CDR3 is missing its conserved last phenylalanine or tryptophan, likely due to a read error. V gene TRBV12-3 or TRBV12-4 combines with J gene TRBJ2-5, with 12 bases fitting TRBD2. The V gene end was trimmed by 6 bases and the J gene end by 1 base; junction bases not matched to a gene: 6. The CDR3 has 16 residues. The DNA of the CDR3 is TGTGCCAGCAGCCCCGGGACTAGCGGGCCCCAAGAGACCCAGTACTCC. This codes for CASSPGTSGPQETQYS.

This chain joins TRBV19 and TRBJ2-7; D perhaps matches TRBD2 (6 bases). The ends were cut back, 9 bases at V and 3 bases at J, with 9 bases in the middle. Per germline, CDR1 LNHDA and CDR2 SQIVND (reference sequence). CDR3 length equals 11 residues. CDR3 sequence reads: CASLARYEQYF. The CDR3 DNA sequence: TGTGCCAGCCTAGCGCGCTACGAGCAGTACTTC.

There are many counts of this clonotype. In DNA form, the CDR3 reads TGTGCCAGCAGCGGACGGACTAGCGGATACGAGCAGTACTTC. Amino acid sequence: CASSGRTSGYEQYF. The chain carries TRBV4-2 and TRBJ2-7; 10 nucleotides match TRBD2. This CDR3 contains 14 residues. V trimming: 5 bases; J trimming: 4 bases; junction bases outside the gene matches: 5. CDR1 and CDR2 from the germline V gene are LGHNA and YNFKEQ.

With respect to this clonotype: Since a much larger clone is just one base distant, this may be a read error. The conserved final phenylalanine or tryptophan is absent from the CDR3, which likely points to a read error. The V and J genes are TRBV20-1 and TRBJ2-7; unclear D gene. The CDR3 is 11 amino acids. V was clipped by 0 bases and J by 6 bases, with 6 bases between them. Germline-derived CDR1 and CDR2 are DFQATT and SNEGSKA (reference sequence). The CDR3 DNA sequence: TGCAGTGCTAGAGATCTTAGCGAGCAGTACCTC. It yields the protein CSARDLSEQYL.

The chain uses TRBV5-4 and TRBJ2-5; D is unclear. Germline V gene lookup returns CDR1 SGHNT and CDR2 YYREEE (reference sequence). V was shortened by 0 bases and J by 4 bases, with 13 bases between the two germline ends. CDR3 length: 15 amino acids. Here the CDR3 reads CASSLDRWELETQYF. CDR3 sequence (DNA): TGTGCCAGCAGCTTGGATCGGTGGGAATTAGAGACCCAGTACTTC.

Turning to this clonotype: This sequence may be a read error, since a much larger clone differs from it by one base. This chain uses TRBV11-3 with TRBJ2-1; D unclear. V lost 5 bases and J 0 bases, leaving 5 bases between the germline ends. Per the germline V gene, CDR1 is SGHNT and CDR2 is YENEEA. This CDR3 contains 13 residues. CDR3 sequence (DNA): TGTGCCAGCAGCGCCGACTCCTACAATGAGCAGTTCTTC. The encoded protein is CASSADSYNEQFF.

On this clonotype: This may arise from a read error, as a much more abundant clone is one base away. The rearrangement uses TRBV20-1 and TRBJ2-7, with TRBD1 matching over 7 bases. Germline V gene lookup returns CDR1 DFQATT and CDR2 SNEGSKA (reference sequence). This CDR3 is built from 16 residues. J was trimmed by 1 base and V by 4 bases; bases with no gene match: 13. The CDR3 is CSAIDSGTVVSYEQYF. Here the CDR3 DNA reads TGCAGTGCTATCGATTCCGGGACAGTGGTTTCCTACGAGCAGTACTTC.

In the case of this clonotype: A clone one base away is much larger, so this may be a read error. The chain employs TRBV5-3 and TRBJ1-4; TRBD1 matches 10 bases. TRBV5-3 carries the ORF label, with uncertain function. The CDR3 extends over 14 amino acids. The DNA for the CDR3 is TGTGCCAGCAGCATTGACAGGGGGCCCGAAAAACTGGTTTTT. The encoded protein is CASSIDRGPEKLVF.

This clonotype was observed a handful of times. The V call is TRBV20-1, the J call TRBJ2-7; TRBD1 matches 7 bases. V lost 3 bases, J lost 1 base, and 15 bases stayed unmatched. Germline CDR1 is DFQATT and CDR2 is SNEGSKA (reference sequence). The CDR3 is 17 amino acids. The CDR3 nucleotides are TGCAGTGCTAGGGACGACCGGGGACAGTTCCTATCCTACGAGCAGTACTTC. As protein: CSARDDRGQFLSYEQYF.

The genes are TRBV7-9 and TRBJ2-5; perhaps TRBD1 as D (5 bases). Germline V gene sequence: CDR1 SEHNR, CDR2 FQNEAQ (reference sequence). V shed 5 bases and J shed 5 bases, with 15 bases lying between them. The CDR3 length is 14 residues. CDR3 coding DNA: TGTGCCAGCAGCCCCGCGCAGGGCGCGGAGACCCAGTACTTC. Its translation: CASSPAQGAETQYF.

Ten or more counts support this clonotype. The rearrangement joins TRBV29-1 to TRBJ2-3, with TRBD1 identical over 9 bases. Germline V gene lookup returns CDR1 SQVTM and CDR2 ANQGSEA. This CDR3 is 17 amino acids long. The trim removed 1 base at V and 2 bases at J, leaving 10 bases unmatched. For the CDR3, the DNA is TGCAGCGTTGAAGCTACGGACAGGGGAATATTCACAGATACGCAGTATTTT. The encoded protein is CSVEATDRGIFTDTQYF.

Concerning this clonotype: Being one base from a much bigger clone, this may be a read error. The chain joins TRBV7-3 to TRBJ2-3; no firm D call. The CDR3 is made up of 16 amino acids. Germline-derived CDR1 and CDR2 are SGHTA and FQGTGA. Here the CDR3 DNA reads TGTGCCAGCAGCTTAATGGGTTGGCTAGGCACAGATACGCCGTATTTT. Encoded protein: CASSLMGWLGTDTPYF.

This clonotype was recorded many times. The J gene is TRBJ1-1, the V gene TRBV7-2, with D possibly matching TRBD1 (5 bases). CDR3 length equals 15 residues. CDR1 SGHTA and CDR2 FQGNSA come from the germline V gene. The V and J ends lost 6 bases and 3 bases respectively, with 17 bases between them. CDR3 region: CASRTAGGGDTEAFF. CDR3 nucleotides: TGTGCCAGCAGGACTGCCGGGGGAGGAGACACTGAAGCTTTCTTT.

J is TRBJ1-3 and V is TRBV13; D is possibly TRBD1 (5 bases). V was clipped by 3 bases and J by 0 bases, with 9 bases between them. Per germline, CDR1 PRHDT and CDR2 FYEKMQ (reference sequence). The CDR3 is made up of 15 amino acids. The CDR3 DNA reads TGTGCCAGCAGCTTGGTGGGGGTCTCTGGAAACACCATATATTTT. Translated: CASSLVGVSGNTIYF. Together with reference TRBV13 and TRBJ1-3, the CDR3 gives the full variable domain: AAGVIQSPRHLIKEKRETATLKCYPIPRHDTVYWYQQGPGQDPQFLISFYEKMQSDKGSIPDRFSAQQFSDYHSELNMSSLELGDSALYFCASSLVGVSGNTIYFGEGSWLTVV.

V is TRBV7-9 and J is TRBJ2-7; perhaps D is TRBD1 or TRBD2 (5 bases each). The CDR3 contains 13 residues. Trimming removed 5 bases at V and 3 bases at J, with 11 bases between. CDR1 SEHNR and CDR2 FQNEAQ come from the germline V gene (reference sequence). The CDR3 sequence is CASSPRDDYEQYF. The CDR3 DNA reads TGTGCCAGCAGCCCCCGGGACGACTACGAGCAGTACTTC. Full variable domain (rest looked up from reference TRBV7-9 and TRBJ2-7): DTGVSQNPRHKITKRGQNVTFRCDPISEHNRLYWYRQTLGQGPEFLTYFQNEAQLEKSRLLSDRFSAERPKGSFSTLEIQRTEQGDSAMYLCASSPRDDYEQYFGPGTRLTVT.

Comments on this clonotype: Just one base apart from a much larger clone, this may be a read error. CDR3 residues: CASSLAGSQENIQHF. CDR3 DNA: TGTGCCAGCAGCTTGGCAGGTAGCCAAGAAAACATTCAGCACTTC. This chain links TRBV5-5 with TRBJ2-4; unclear D gene. The germline V gene has CDR1 SGHKS and CDR2 YYEKEE (reference sequence). The CDR3 consists of 15 residues.

There are a few counts of this clonotype. The genes are TRBV27 and TRBJ2-2; 8 positions agree with TRBD1. Losses at the gene ends were 2 bases for V and 3 bases for J; bases not matched to a gene: 5. The CDR3 runs to 16 residues. Germline V lookup: CDR1 MNHEY, CDR2 SMNVEV (reference sequence). CDR3 in amino acids: CASSLHRGSHTGELFF. The CDR3 coding sequence is TGTGCCAGCAGTTTACACAGGGGGTCGCACACCGGGGAGCTGTTTTTT.

This clonotype occurred many times. The chain combines TRBV7-9 with TRBJ2-5; D possibly corresponds to TRBD1 (6 bases). Germline-derived CDR1 and CDR2 are SEHNR and FQNEAQ (reference sequence). V was trimmed by 1 base and J by 3 bases, leaving 12 bases between them. This CDR3 contains 15 residues. DNA of the CDR3: TGTGCCAGCAGCTTAGGCCTGACAGGCAAAGAGACCCAGTACTTC. This gives the protein CASSLGLTGKETQYF.

Notes on this clonotype: A clone one base away is much larger, so this may be a read error. The rearrangement links TRBV7-9 to TRBJ2-2; 9 bases map to TRBD1. There are 16 residues in the CDR3. The germline V gene has CDR1 SEHNR and CDR2 FQNEAQ (reference sequence). The CDR3 bases are TGTGCCAGCAGCCAATTTACAGGGGGCAGGACCGGGGAGCCGTTTTTT. It codes for CASSQFTGGRTGEPFF.

Comment on this clonotype: At one end, the junction sequence differs from germline, possibly due to a read error. J is TRBJ1-1 and V is TRBV5-1, with TRBD1 identical over 7 bases. CDR1 is SGHRS and CDR2 is YFSETQ in the germline V gene. The CDR3 extends over 14 amino acids. CDR3: CASSPGTEFSEALF. The CDR3 DNA reads as TGCGCCAGCAGCCCCGGGACAGAGTTTTCTGAAGCTCTCTTT.

This clonotype appeared many times. This rearrangement joins TRBV28 to TRBJ2-7, with D uncertain. Germline-derived CDR1 and CDR2 are MDHEN and SYDVKM. This CDR3 comprises 13 residues. Trimming cost V 0 bases and J 3 bases, with 6 bases left between them. As DNA, the CDR3 is TGTGCCAGCAGTTTATGGTCGGGCTACGAGCAGTACTTC. Encoded protein: CASSLWSGYEQYF.